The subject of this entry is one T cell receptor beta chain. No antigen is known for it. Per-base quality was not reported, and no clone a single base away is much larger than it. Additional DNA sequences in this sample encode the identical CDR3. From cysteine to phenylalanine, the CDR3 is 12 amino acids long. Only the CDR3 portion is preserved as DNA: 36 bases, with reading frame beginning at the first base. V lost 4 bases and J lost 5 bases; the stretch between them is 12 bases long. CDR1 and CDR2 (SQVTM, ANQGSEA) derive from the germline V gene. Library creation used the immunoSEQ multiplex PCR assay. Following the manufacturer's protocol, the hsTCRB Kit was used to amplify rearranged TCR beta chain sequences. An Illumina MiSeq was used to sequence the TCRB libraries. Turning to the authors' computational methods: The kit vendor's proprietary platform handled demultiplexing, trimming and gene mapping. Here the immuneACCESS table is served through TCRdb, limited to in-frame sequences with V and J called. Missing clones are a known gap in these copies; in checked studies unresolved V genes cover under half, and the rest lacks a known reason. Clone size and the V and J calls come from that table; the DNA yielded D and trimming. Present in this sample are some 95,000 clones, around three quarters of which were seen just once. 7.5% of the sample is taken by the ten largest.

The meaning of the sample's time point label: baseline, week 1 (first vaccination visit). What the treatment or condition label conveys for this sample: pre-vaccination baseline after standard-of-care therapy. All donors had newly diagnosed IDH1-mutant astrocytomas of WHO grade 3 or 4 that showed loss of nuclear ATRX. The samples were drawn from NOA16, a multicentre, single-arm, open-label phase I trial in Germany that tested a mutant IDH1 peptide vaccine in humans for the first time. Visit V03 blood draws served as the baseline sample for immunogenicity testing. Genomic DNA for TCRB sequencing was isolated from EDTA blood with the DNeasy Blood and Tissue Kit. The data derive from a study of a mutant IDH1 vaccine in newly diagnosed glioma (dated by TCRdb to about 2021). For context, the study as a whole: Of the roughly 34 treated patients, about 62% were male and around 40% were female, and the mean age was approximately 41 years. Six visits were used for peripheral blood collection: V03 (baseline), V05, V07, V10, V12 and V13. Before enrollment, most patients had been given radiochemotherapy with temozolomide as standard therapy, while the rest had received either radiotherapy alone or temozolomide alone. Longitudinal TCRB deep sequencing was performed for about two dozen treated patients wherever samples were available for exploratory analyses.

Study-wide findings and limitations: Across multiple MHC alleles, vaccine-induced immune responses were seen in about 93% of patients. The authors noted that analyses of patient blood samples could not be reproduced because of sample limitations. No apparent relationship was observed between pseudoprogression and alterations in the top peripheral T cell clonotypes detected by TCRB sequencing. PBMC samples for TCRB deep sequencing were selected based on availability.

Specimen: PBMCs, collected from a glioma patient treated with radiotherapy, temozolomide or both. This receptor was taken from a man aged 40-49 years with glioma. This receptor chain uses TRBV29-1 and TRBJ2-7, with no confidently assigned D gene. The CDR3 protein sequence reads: CSVVGLAHEQYF. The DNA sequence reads TGCAGCGTTGTAGGCTTAGCCCACGAGCAGTACTTC.